This T cell receptor (beta chain) was captured by sequencing in a study of cytotoxic CD8 clonotypes in ibrutinib-treated CLL (TCRdb year 2021). Concerning the study at large: The cohort included roughly 15 treatment-naive and fewer than 12 relapsed/refractory patients; approximately 17 were IGHV unmutated. Of the approximately 86 people in the trial, roughly 27 had longitudinal samples available. On average, each sample had roughly 250,000 productive templates and 96,000 or so productive rearrangements. Cryopreserved peripheral blood mononuclear cells were collected at three points: before therapy, at response, and at either sustained remission or disease progression. Partial responses were observed in some 24 patients and complete responses in 2; after a median follow-up of around 64 months, remission was maintained in around 14 patients and progression was observed in some 12. The response samples were drawn at a median of approximately 12 months into treatment, with a range of roughly 6 to 36 months. Every sample from remission and from progressive disease was obtained while the patients were still on ibrutinib.

The goal of deep resolution MiSeq sequencing was a depth between 1 in 1 million and 1 in 200,000 T cells, and coverage averaged 10x per clonotype. TCR beta libraries were generated with the immunoSEQ hsTCRB Kit. The authors' analysis ran thus. Data were analyzed with ImmunoSEQ Data Assistant and ImmunoSEQ Analyzer, with V, D and J genes assigned per IMGT definitions. Clonality, which ranges from 0 to 1, was calculated by subtracting the normalized Shannon entropy of productive rearrangement frequencies from one. Only overrepresented clonotypes making up at least 0.05% of the repertoire of each patient were included in the public clonotype analysis. Thirteen age-matched healthy donor repertoires from immuneACCESS were used as controls for clonality. Not all clones reach the TCRdb copy of this immuneACCESS table, which keeps in-frame sequences only. Checked studies attribute under half of the gap to unresolved V genes and leave the rest unexplained. That table is the source of V, J and clone size, and D and trimming were worked out from the DNA. The sample table lists around 140,000 clones, 80% to 90% of them with a count of one. About 2.1% of the sample is taken by the ten largest.

On this clone: Its binding antigen is unknown. Base quality data are lacking; no much larger clone is found one base away.

This specimen's time point label, per the study, means: around 25 months on ibrutinib. For TCR beta library preparation, approximately 2 micrograms of genomic DNA was extracted from cryopreserved PBMCs. Longitudinal blood samples from CLL patients on ibrutinib monotherapy were analyzed using high-throughput TCR beta sequencing. The patients were enrolled in a single-center, open-label phase 2 trial of ibrutinib monotherapy. What the work shows at the level of the full study, not this receptor alone: Public clonotypes were rare and either shrank or stayed stable during treatment, and the rise in clonality at ibrutinib response reflected expansion of private clonotypes. Baseline clonality exceeded that of age-matched healthy donors and correlated strongly with circulating CD8+ T-cell counts. Sustained-remission and progressing patients did not have matched sampling times, and lymph node repertoires were not examined. Clonality increased at ibrutinib response, stayed stable in sustained remission, and fell back toward baseline at progression.

This clonotype originated in a human donor with chronic lymphocytic leukemia. The source material was PBMCs, sampled after 24 months of ibrutinib treatment.

The bases read TGTGCCAGCAGCTTAGGTCCCGAGCAGTACTTC. It codes for CASSLGPEQYF. The sequence joins TRBV7-9 to TRBJ2-7; the D segment cannot be called with confidence. CDR1 and CDR2 (SEHNR, FQNEAQ) derive from the germline V gene (reference sequence). V gives up 1 base and J gives up 6 bases, and the segment between their germline ends measures 4 bases. The CDR3, from cysteine to phenylalanine, totals 11 residues. Only CDR3 DNA remains: 33 bases, in frame from the first base.